The 23 T cell receptor beta chains below were found in one sample sequenced in a study of brain T cells in children with intractable seizures. Sequencing used immunoSEQ multiplex PCR; TCRdb keeps in-frame clones, though not all of them. The sample has 80,000 or so clones, 90% to 95% seen once. Sequencing used peripheral blood, obtained at surgery. The receptor source for this set is a girl aged 2-15 years with Rasmussen encephalitis and intractable seizures.

The V call is TRBV9, the J call TRBJ1-3; 8 bases map to TRBD1. The CDR3 has 16 amino acids. Looked up from germline, CDR1 is SGDLS and CDR2 is YYNGEE. With V trimmed by 4 bases and J by 3 bases, 9 bases remained unmatched. This chain's CDR3 is CASSPMDRVNGNTIYF. CDR3 sequence (DNA): TGTGCCAGCAGCCCAATGGACAGGGTAAATGGAAACACCATATATTTT.

The chain links TRBV13 to TRBJ2-7, with TRBD1 matching over 7 bases. CDR3 length equals 12 residues. In germline, CDR1 is PRHDT, CDR2 FYEKMQ (reference sequence). The V and J ends lost 4 bases and 6 bases, in that order; junction bases with no gene match: 3. CDR3 coding DNA: TGTGCCAGCAGCTATGACAGGGCCGAGCAGTACTTC. Translated: CASSYDRAEQYF.

This rearrangement joins TRBV6-5 to TRBJ1-2; D might be TRBD1 (6 bases). The germline gives CDR1 MNHEY, CDR2 SVGAGI. The CDR3 contains 13 residues. The ends were cut back, 5 bases at V and 3 bases at J, with 10 bases in the middle. Here the CDR3 DNA reads TGTGCCAGCAGTCCACAGGGTTACTATGGCTACACCTTC. Its translation: CASSPQGYYGYTF.

This clone is a singleton in its sample. The rearrangement links TRBV2 to TRBJ1-2; no reliable D call. This CDR3 region has 12 residues. CDR1 and CDR2 (germline): SNHLY, FYNNEI. Deletions cut 6 bases from V and 3 bases from J, with 8 bases between. The CDR3 reads CASRPWDYGYTF. The CDR3 DNA reads as TGTGCCAGCAGGCCCTGGGACTATGGCTACACCTTC.

The J gene is TRBJ2-5, the V gene TRBV24-1; the D call may be TRBD1 or TRBD2 (5 bases each). Germline CDR1 KGHDR, CDR2 SFDVKD. The CDR3 runs 15 residues. V gave up 1 base and J gave up 5 bases, with 13 bases separating them. The CDR3: CATSDFDSPGETQYF. CDR3 in DNA: TGTGCCACCAGTGATTTTGACAGCCCGGGGGAGACCCAGTACTTC.

This clone has only one observation. J is TRBJ1-5 and V is TRBV2; 7 bases are a match to TRBD1. The CDR3 has 15 residues. The J segment lost 6 bases and the V segment lost 6 bases, leaving 11 bases of the junction unmatched. Germline V gene lookup returns CDR1 SNHLY and CDR2 FYNNEI. The DNA for the CDR3 is TGTGCCAGCAGAGACAGACAGGGCATGGGTCAGCCCCAGCATTTT. Its translation is CASRDRQGMGQPQHF.

This clone was observed a single time. The chain is built from TRBV6-5 and TRBJ2-2, with D perhaps TRBD1 or TRBD2 (5 bases each). V lost 7 bases and J 4 bases, leaving 13 bases between the germline ends. The germline CDR1 and CDR2 sequences are MNHEY and SVGAGI. The CDR3 totals 14 residues. DNA for the CDR3: TGTGCCAGCAAGGGACCCAGGCGCACCGGGGAGCTGTTTTTT. Translated: CASKGPRRTGELFF.

On this clone: The same CDR3 also results from other DNA sequences found in this sample. V is TRBV7-3 and J is TRBJ2-6; no clear D gene. CDR1 and CDR2 from the germline V gene are SGHTA and FQGTGA. The CDR3 is 15 amino acids. Trimming took 0 bases from V and 1 from J, leaving 4 bases between them. The CDR3 bases are TGTGCCAGCAGCTTAACAGGTTCTGGGGCCAACGTCCTGACTTTC. Translation: CASSLTGSGANVLTF.

The V call is TRBV9, the J call TRBJ1-2; D unresolved. This CDR3 is 14 amino acids long. Trimming stripped 4 bases from V and 4 bases from J, with 14 bases between. Per the germline V gene, CDR1 is SGDLS and CDR2 is YYNGEE. CDR3: CASSPTGRSYGYTF. Written as DNA, the CDR3 is TGTGCCAGCAGCCCAACCGGACGGTCCTATGGCTACACCTTC.

This chain joins TRBV19 and TRBJ2-1, with TRBD2 matching 14 bases. CDR3 length equals 15 residues. CDR1 and CDR2 from the germline V gene are LNHDA and SQIVND (reference sequence). With V trimmed by 8 bases and J by 4 bases, 4 bases remained unmatched. The CDR3 sequence: CASLWTSGGYNEQFF. CDR3 bases: TGTGCCAGTCTTTGGACTAGCGGGGGGTACAATGAGCAGTTCTTC.

The genes are TRBV6-1 and TRBJ1-1; perhaps TRBD1 as D (5 bases). V gave up 3 bases and J gave up 3 bases, with 14 bases separating them. The CDR3 is 15 residues long. Germline lookup yields CDR1 MNHNS and CDR2 SASEGT. CDR3 loop: CASSDGTLRDTEAFF. The CDR3 DNA sequence: TGTGCCAGCAGTGACGGGACCCTTAGGGACACTGAAGCTTTCTTT.

The V gene is TRBV2, the J gene TRBJ2-1, with 12 bases identical to TRBD2. V lost 5 bases to trimming and J lost 2 bases; unmatched junction nucleotides: 16. The length of the CDR3 is 20 residues. Per germline, CDR1 SNHLY and CDR2 FYNNEI. The DNA for the CDR3 is TGTGCCAGCAGTTTCGAAGGACTAGCGGGGAGGAGAATTACCTACAATGAGCAGTTCTTC. Translation gives CASSFEGLAGRRITYNEQFF.

This clone was seen more than once but under ten times. The V gene is TRBV6-5, the J gene TRBJ1-1, with 8 bases fitting TRBD1. This CDR3 region has 15 residues. V lost 5 bases and J lost 1; bases outside the gene matches: 6. Germline V gene data show CDR1 as MNHEY and CDR2 as SVGAGI. The CDR3 spells CASSLKTGANTEAFF. DNA of the CDR3: TGTGCCAGCAGTCTAAAGACAGGGGCGAACACTGAAGCTTTCTTT.

The chain is built from TRBV9 and TRBJ2-7; TRBD1 aligns across 8 bases. V was clipped by 3 bases and J by 4 bases; unmatched bases: 3. Germline-derived CDR1 and CDR2 are SGDLS and YYNGEE. This CDR3 is built from 13 residues. The CDR3 coding sequence is TGTGCCAGCAGCGGGACAGGGTCTTACGAGCAGTACTTC. Its translation is CASSGTGSYEQYF.

The genes are TRBV7-9 and TRBJ2-5, with no clear D. CDR3 size: 18 residues. Germline CDR1 SEHNR, CDR2 FQNEAQ (reference sequence). V was trimmed by 7 bases and J by 1 base, leaving 25 bases between them. CDR3 amino acids: CASNLRHWEDGAQETQYF. DNA for the CDR3: TGTGCCAGCAACCTCCGTCACTGGGAAGACGGAGCCCAAGAGACCCAGTACTTC.

V usage is TRBV3-1 (or the pseudogene TRBV3-2) and J usage is TRBJ2-7; D is ambiguous. Trimming took off 1 base at V and 1 base at J, with 11 bases between the two ends. This CDR3 spans 15 amino acids. Germline values: CDR1 LGHDT, CDR2 YNNKEL (reference sequence). The CDR3 nucleotides are TGTGCCAGCAGCCAAGTCAGCTATGGATCCTACGAGCAGTACTTC. This codes for CASSQVSYGSYEQYF.

The chain couples TRBV2 to TRBJ1-5, with a tentative D call TRBD1 (5 bases). Deletions cut 1 base from V and 5 bases from J, with 15 bases between. There are 16 residues in the CDR3. In germline, CDR1 is SNHLY, CDR2 FYNNEI. The CDR3 protein is CASSEGKGRVDQPQHF. For the CDR3, the DNA is TGTGCCAGCAGTGAAGGAAAGGGGAGGGTAGATCAGCCCCAGCATTTT.

The CDR3 spells CASSSNTEAFF. The CDR3 region has the DNA TGTGCCAGCAGTTCGAACACTGAAGCTTTCTTT. The rearrangement uses TRBV5-4 and TRBJ1-1; no clear D gene. V was shortened by 5 bases and J by 1 base, with 3 bases between the two germline ends. The CDR3 spans 11 residues. Germline CDR1 reads SGHNT; CDR2 reads YYREEE (reference sequence).

CDR3 nucleotides: TGTGCCAGTACCCTGGGGAAAAAACTGTTTTTT. Protein sequence: CASTLGKKLFF. The rearrangement uses TRBV19 and TRBJ1-4; D remains unclear. Germline V lookup: CDR1 LNHDA, CDR2 SQIVND (reference sequence). V lost 7 bases and J lost 9, with 9 bases in between. The CDR3 is 11 residues long.

The chain couples TRBV28 to TRBJ2-1; D not certain. From germline, CDR1 is MDHEN and CDR2 SYDVKM. CDR3 length equals 17 residues. Trimming took off 5 bases at V and 1 base at J, with 18 bases between the two ends. The CDR3 sequence: CASSLTLRTGSYNEQFF. CDR3 DNA sequence: TGTGCCAGCAGTCTAACCCTTAGGACGGGTTCCTACAATGAGCAGTTCTTC.

This clone counts as medium-sized. This chain joins TRBV7-9 and TRBJ2-2; tentatively, D is TRBD1 or TRBD2 (6 bases each). This CDR3 contains 16 residues. V shed 6 bases and J shed 2 bases, with 16 bases lying between them. From germline, CDR1 is SEHNR and CDR2 FQNEAQ (reference sequence). The CDR3 sequence is CASSRRRGQNTGELFF. CDR3 sequence (DNA): TGTGCCAGCAGTCGGAGACGGGGGCAAAACACCGGGGAGCTGTTTTTT.

J is TRBJ1-2 and V is TRBV19, with a possible D match to TRBD1 (5 bases). The V gene lost 5 bases and the J gene lost 4 bases, with 11 bases spanning the gap. The CDR3 extends over 13 amino acids. The germline CDR1 and CDR2 sequences are LNHDA and SQIVND (reference sequence). Written as DNA, the CDR3 is TGTGCCAGTAGTGCCGGGACGGTCTATGGCTACACCTTC. Its translation: CASSAGTVYGYTF.

This sequence joins TRBV11-3 and TRBJ1-1; 7 bases line up with TRBD1. CDR1 SGHNT and CDR2 YENEEA come from the germline V gene. This CDR3 has 17 residues. J was trimmed by 5 bases and V by 1 base; bases with no gene match: 13. This chain's CDR3 is CASSLVSLRRGQTEAFF. As DNA, the CDR3 is TGTGCCAGCAGCTTAGTATCTCTTAGGAGGGGGCAAACTGAAGCTTTCTTT.